This TCR beta chain was recovered during a study of cytomegalovirus exposure and HLA in healthy donors. Study as a whole: Prior work identified 95 million to 120 million unique TCR beta sequences in some 180 million T cells.

The PCR had 60 Vbeta and 13 Jbeta primers. Repertoires were generated with immunoSEQ multiplex PCR, while TCRdb's copy carries only in-frame clones and drops some. The data show 120,000 or so clones, 50% to 75% seen once. Study-wide results and limits: Most CMV-associated TCR beta chains appeared HLA-restricted in a later analysis. A later examination showed that TCR association rates differed by HLA locus, with DRB1 most and HLA-C fewest. Later work associated fewer than 20,000 TCR beta sequences with HLA alleles at 0.05 false discovery rate.

Note on this clone: What it recognizes is unknown.

Germline V CDR1 and CDR2: SGHVS, FQNEAQ. This CDR3 contains 14 residues. With V trimmed by 4 bases and J by 2 bases, 0 bases remained unmatched. This TCR derives from a woman between 35 and 50 years old in good health and CMV-seropositive. The specimen sequenced was PBMCs. V is TRBV7-8 and J is TRBJ2-7; 12 nucleotides line up with TRBD2. The CDR3, as DNA: TGTGCCAGCAGCTCTAGCGGGGGGGCCTACGAGCAGTACTTC. Translating gives CASSSSGGAYEQYF. The full variable domain, in which reference TRBV7-8 and TRBJ2-7 provide the parts outside the CDR3, is GAGVSQSPRYKVAKRGQDVALRCDPISGHVSLFWYQQALGQGPEFLTYFQNEAQLDKSGLPSDRFFAERPEGSVSTLKIQRTQQEDSAVYLCASSSSGGAYEQYFGPGTRLTVT.